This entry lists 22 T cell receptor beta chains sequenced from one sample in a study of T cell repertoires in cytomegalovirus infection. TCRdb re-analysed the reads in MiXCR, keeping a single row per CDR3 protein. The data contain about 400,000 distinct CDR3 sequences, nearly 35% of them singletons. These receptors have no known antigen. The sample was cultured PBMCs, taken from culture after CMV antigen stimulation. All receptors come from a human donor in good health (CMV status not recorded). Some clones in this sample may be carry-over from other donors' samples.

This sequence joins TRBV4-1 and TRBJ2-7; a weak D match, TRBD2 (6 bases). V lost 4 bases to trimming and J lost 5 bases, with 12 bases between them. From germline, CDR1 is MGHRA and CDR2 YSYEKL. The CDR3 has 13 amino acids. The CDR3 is CASSLGTSHEQYF. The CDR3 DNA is TGCGCCAGCAGCCTAGGGACTTCCCACGAGCAGTACTTC.

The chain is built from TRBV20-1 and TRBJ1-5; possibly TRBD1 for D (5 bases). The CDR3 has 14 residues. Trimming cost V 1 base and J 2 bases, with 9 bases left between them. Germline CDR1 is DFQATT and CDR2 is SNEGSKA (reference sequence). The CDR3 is CSARAGFGNQPQHF. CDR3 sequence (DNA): TGCAGTGCTAGAGCAGGGTTTGGCAATCAGCCCCAGCATTTT.

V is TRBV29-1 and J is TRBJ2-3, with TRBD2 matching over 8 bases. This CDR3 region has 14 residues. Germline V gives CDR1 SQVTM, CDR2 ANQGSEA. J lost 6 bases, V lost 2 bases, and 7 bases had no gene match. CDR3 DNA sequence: TGCAGCGTTGAAATGGGACTAGTCGGCGATACGCAGTATTTT. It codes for CSVEMGLVGDTQYF.

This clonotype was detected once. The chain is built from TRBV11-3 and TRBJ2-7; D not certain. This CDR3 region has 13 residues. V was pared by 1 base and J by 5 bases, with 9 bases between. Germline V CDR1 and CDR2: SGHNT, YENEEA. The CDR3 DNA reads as TGTGCCAGCAGCTTAGCTCTAGACCACGAGCAGTACGTC. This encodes CASSLALDHEQYV.

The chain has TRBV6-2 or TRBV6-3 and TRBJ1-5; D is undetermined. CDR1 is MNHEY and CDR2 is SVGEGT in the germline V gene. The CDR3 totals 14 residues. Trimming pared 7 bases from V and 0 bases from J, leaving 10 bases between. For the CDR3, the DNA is TGTGCCAGCAAAAAAGACCGTAGCAATCAGCCCCAGCATTTT. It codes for CASKKDRSNQPQHF.

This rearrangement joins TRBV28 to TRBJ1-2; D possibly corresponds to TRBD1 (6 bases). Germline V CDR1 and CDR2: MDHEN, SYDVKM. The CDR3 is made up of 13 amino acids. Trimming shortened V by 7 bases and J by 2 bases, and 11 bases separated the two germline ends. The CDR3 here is CASNQGQNYGYTF. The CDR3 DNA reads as TGTGCCAGCAATCAGGGGCAGAACTATGGCTACACCTTC.

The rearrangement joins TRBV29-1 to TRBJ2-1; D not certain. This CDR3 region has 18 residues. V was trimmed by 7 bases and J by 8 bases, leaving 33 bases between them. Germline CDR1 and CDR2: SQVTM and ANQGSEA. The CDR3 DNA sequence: TGCAGCGCCGTCTACATACGCTTTAAGAAACAAAGGGCTGATGAGCAGTTCTTC. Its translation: CSAVYIRFKKQRADEQFF.

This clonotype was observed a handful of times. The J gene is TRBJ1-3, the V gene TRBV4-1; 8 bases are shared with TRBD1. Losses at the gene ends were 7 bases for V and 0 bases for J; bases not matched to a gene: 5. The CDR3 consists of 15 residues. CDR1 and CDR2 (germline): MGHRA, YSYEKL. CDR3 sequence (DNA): TGCGCCAGCACTACAGGGGGGCTCTCTGGAAACACCATATATTTT. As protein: CASTTGGLSGNTIYF.

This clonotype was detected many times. Here the CDR3 DNA reads TGTGCCAGCAGCCTAAGCTGGGAGAATTCACCCCTCCACTTT. It encodes CASSLSWENSPLHF. This chain links TRBV7-9 with TRBJ1-6; no clear D gene. The germline V gene encodes CDR1 SEHNR and CDR2 FQNEAQ (reference sequence). The CDR3 loop spans 14 amino acids. Between the trimmed V and J ends, which lost 5 bases and 7 bases, there was a span of 12 bases.

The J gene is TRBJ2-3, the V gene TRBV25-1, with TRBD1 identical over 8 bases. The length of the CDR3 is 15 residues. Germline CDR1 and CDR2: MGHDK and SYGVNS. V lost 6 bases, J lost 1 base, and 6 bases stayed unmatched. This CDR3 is CASRVGTGGTDTQYF. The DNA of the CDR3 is TGTGCCAGCAGGGTCGGGACAGGTGGCACAGATACGCAGTATTTT.

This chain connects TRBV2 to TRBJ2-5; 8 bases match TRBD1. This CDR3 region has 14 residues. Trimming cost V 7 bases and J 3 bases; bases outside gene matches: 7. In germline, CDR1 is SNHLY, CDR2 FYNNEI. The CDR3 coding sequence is TGTGCCAGCATGGGGGGACAGGCAGAAGAGACCCAGTACTTC. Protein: CASMGGQAEETQYF.

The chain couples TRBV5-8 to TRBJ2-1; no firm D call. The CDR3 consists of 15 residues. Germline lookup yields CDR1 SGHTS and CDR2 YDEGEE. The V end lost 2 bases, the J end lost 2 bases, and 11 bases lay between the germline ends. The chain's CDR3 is CASSFNYSPYNEQFF. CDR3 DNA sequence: TGTGCCAGCAGCTTTAACTATAGTCCCTACAATGAGCAGTTCTTC.

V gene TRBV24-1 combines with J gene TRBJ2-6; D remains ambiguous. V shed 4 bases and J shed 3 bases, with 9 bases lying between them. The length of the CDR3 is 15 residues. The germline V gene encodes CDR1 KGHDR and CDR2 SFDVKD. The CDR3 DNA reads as TGTGCCACCAGTGACACCGGCTTTGGGGCCAACGTCCTGACTTTC. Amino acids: CATSDTGFGANVLTF.

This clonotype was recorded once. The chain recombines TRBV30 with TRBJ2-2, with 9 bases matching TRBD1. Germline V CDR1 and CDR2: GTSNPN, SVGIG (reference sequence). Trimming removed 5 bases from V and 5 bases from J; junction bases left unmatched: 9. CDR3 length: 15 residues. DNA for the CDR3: TGTGCCTGGCAACAGGGGGCCATGTCGACCGGGGAGCTGTTTTTT. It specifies CAWQQGAMSTGELFF. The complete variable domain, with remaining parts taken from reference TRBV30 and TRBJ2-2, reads SQTIHQWPATLVQPVGSPLSLECTVEGTSNPNLYWYRQAAGRGLQLLFYSVGIGQISSEVPQNLSASRPQDRQFILSSKKLLLSDSGFYLCAWQQGAMSTGELFFGEGSRLTVL.

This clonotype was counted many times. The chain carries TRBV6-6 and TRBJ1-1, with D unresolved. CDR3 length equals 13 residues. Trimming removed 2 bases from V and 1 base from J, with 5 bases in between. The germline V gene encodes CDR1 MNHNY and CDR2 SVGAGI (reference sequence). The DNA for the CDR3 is TGTGCCAGCAGTTACGAGGGGAACACTGAAGCTTTCTTT. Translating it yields CASSYEGNTEAFF.

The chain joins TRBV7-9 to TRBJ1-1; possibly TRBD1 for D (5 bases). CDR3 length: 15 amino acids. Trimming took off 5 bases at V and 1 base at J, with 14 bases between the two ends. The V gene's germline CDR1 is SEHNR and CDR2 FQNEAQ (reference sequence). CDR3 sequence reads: CASSPSRDGNTEAFF. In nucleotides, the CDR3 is TGTGCCAGCAGCCCGTCTCGGGACGGGAACACTGAAGCTTTCTTT.

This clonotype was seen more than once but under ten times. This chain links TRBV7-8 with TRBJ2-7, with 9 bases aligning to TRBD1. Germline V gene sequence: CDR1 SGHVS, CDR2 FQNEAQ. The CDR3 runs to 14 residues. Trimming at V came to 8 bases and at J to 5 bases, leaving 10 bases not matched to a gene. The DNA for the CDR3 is TGTGCCAGCGGGGTCCCCGGGACAGGGAACGAGCAGTACGTC. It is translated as CASGVPGTGNEQYV.

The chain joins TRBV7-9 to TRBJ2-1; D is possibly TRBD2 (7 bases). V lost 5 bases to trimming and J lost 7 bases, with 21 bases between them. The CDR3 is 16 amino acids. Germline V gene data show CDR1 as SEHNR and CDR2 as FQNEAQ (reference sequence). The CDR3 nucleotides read TGTGCCAGCAGCCCATTGGGGGGGCTCTTACGGAATGAGCAGTTCTTC. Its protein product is CASSPLGGLLRNEQFF.

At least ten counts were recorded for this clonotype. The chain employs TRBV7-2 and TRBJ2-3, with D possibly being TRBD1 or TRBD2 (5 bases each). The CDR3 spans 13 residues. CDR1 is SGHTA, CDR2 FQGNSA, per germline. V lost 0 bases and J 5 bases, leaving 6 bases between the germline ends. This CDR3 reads CASSLAGVDTQYF. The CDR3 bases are TGTGCCAGCAGCTTAGCGGGGGTAGATACGCAGTATTTT.

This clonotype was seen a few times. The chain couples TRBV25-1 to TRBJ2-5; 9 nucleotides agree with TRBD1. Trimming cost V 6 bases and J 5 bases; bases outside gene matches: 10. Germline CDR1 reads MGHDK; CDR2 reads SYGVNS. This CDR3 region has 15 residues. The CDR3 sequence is CASSYRGLAGETQYF. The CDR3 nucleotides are TGTGCCAGCAGCTACAGGGGGCTGGCCGGTGAGACCCAGTACTTC.

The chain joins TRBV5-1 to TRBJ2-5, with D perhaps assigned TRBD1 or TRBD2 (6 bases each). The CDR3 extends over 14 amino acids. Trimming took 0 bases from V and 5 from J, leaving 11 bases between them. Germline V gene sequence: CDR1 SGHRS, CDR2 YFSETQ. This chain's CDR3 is CASSLAQGRETQYF. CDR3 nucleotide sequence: TGCGCCAGCAGCTTGGCCCAGGGGAGGGAGACCCAGTACTTC.

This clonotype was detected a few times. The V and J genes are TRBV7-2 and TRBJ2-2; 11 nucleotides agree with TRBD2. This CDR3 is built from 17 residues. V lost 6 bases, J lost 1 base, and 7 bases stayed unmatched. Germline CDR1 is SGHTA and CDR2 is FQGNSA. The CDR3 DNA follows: TGTGCCAGCAGAGCCGGGACTAGCGGAGTGAACACCGGGGAGCTGTTTTTT. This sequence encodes CASRAGTSGVNTGELFF.